Shown below are 24 T cell receptor beta chains from a single sample sequenced in a study of shared clonotypes between healthy human individuals. Sequenced by immunoSEQ multiplex PCR; TCRdb stores in-frame clones only, minus some. The table shows about 2,100,000 clones, with roughly 91% occurring only once. Terminally differentiated effector memory CD45RA+ cells were excluded from the naive CD8 cells, which were CD45RO-negative and positively selected for CCR7. Sequences were obtained from naive CD8+ T cells from PBMCs. Source of these receptors: a man aged 18-30 years in good health. Some clones in this sample may be carry-over from other donors' samples.

V is TRBV4-3 and J is TRBJ2-2; D is tentatively TRBD1 or TRBD2 (5 bases each). Per germline, CDR1 LGHNA and CDR2 YSLEER. The CDR3 runs to 18 residues. V was trimmed by 0 bases and J by 4 bases, leaving 18 bases between them. The CDR3 spells CASSQDFEGLFGTGELFF. For the CDR3, the DNA is TGCGCCAGCAGCCAAGATTTCGAGGGGTTATTCGGCACCGGGGAGCTGTTTTTT.

The rearrangement links TRBV9 to TRBJ1-1; perhaps TRBD1 as D (5 bases). This CDR3 has 14 residues. In germline, CDR1 is SGDLS, CDR2 YYNGEE. Trimming stripped 5 bases from V and 5 bases from J, with 16 bases between. Here the CDR3 reads CASSSRGVETEAFF. CDR3 bases: TGTGCCAGCAGTTCAAGAGGGGTAGAGACTGAAGCTTTCTTT. The complete variable domain, with remaining parts taken from reference TRBV9 and TRBJ1-1, reads DSGVTQTPKHLITATGQRVTLRCSPRSGDLSVYWYQQSLDQGLQFLIQYYNGEERAKGNILERFSAQQFPDLHSELNLSSLELGDSALYFCASSSRGVETEAFFGQGTRLTVV.

The rearrangement links TRBV27 to TRBJ2-1; unclear D gene. This CDR3 spans 17 amino acids. The germline gives CDR1 MNHEY, CDR2 SMNVEV (reference sequence). Trimming cost V 5 bases and J 5 bases, with 22 bases left between them. The CDR3 coding sequence is TGTGCCAGCAGTCCCCTTAACCACCTCCCCGTCCACAATGAGCAGTTCTTC. Translated: CASSPLNHLPVHNEQFF.

The chain employs TRBV19 and TRBJ1-1, with 9 positions matching TRBD1. This CDR3 comprises 12 residues. V shed 10 bases, J shed 3 bases, and the junction held 3 bases outside the gene matches. Germline V gene lookup returns CDR1 LNHDA and CDR2 SQIVND (reference sequence). The CDR3 region is CATRQGDTEAFF. In nucleotides, the CDR3 is TGTGCCACCAGACAGGGGGACACTGAAGCTTTCTTT. Full variable domain (remainder filled in from reference TRBV19 and TRBJ1-1): DGGITQSPKYLFRKEGQNVTLSCEQNLNHDAMYWYRQDPGQGLRLIYYSQIVNDFQKGDIAEGYSVSREKKESFPLTVTSAQKNPTAFYLCATRQGDTEAFFGQGTRLTVV.

V and J are TRBV21-1 and TRBJ2-3; TRBD2, the table's D call, was not compared with the DNA. TRBV21-1 is a recognized pseudogene. The CDR3 covers 19 residues. CDR3 in amino acids: CASSKVVGLAGGPGDTQYF. The CDR3 region has the DNA TGTGCCAGCAGCAAAGTGGTCGGGCTAGCGGGAGGGCCGGGGGATACGCAGTATTTT.

The CDR3 nucleotides read TGTGCCAGCAGCTTGCCAACTAGAAACACCGGGGAGCTGTTTTTT. It translates to CASSLPTRNTGELFF. V usage is TRBV7-9 and J usage is TRBJ2-2; tentative D call: TRBD2 (5 bases). The CDR3 is made up of 15 amino acids. CDR1 and CDR2 (germline): SEHNR, FQNEAQ (reference sequence). The ends were cut back, 3 bases at V and 2 bases at J, with 10 bases in the middle.

This chain connects TRBV28 to TRBJ2-3; 8 bases map to TRBD1. This CDR3 has 17 residues. Germline CDR1 reads MDHEN; CDR2 reads SYDVKM. Trimming cost V 3 bases and J 4 bases; bases outside gene matches: 12. The CDR3, as DNA: TGTGCCAGCAGTTTGAGAGTGGGGACAGGTAGGCCAGATACGCAGTATTTT. This encodes CASSLRVGTGRPDTQYF.

The chain combines TRBV9 with TRBJ2-7; 10 positions agree with TRBD1. This CDR3 region has 15 residues. Germline CDR1 SGDLS, CDR2 YYNGEE. The J segment lost 6 bases and the V segment lost 0 bases, leaving 6 bases of the junction unmatched. In DNA, the CDR3 is TGTGCCAGCAGCGTAGGTCGGGACAGGGGTTCCGAGCAGTACTTC. Its protein is CASSVGRDRGSEQYF.

The chain couples TRBV19 to TRBJ2-5; no definite D call. This CDR3 region has 13 residues. V was cut by 5 bases and J by 5 bases, with 12 bases left in between. The V gene's germline CDR1 is LNHDA and CDR2 SQIVND (reference sequence). The CDR3: CASSAAPRETQYF. In nucleotides, the CDR3 is TGTGCCAGTAGTGCGGCCCCCCGGGAGACCCAGTACTTC. The whole variable domain, remainder taken from reference TRBV19 and TRBJ2-5, is DGGITQSPKYLFRKEGQNVTLSCEQNLNHDAMYWYRQDPGQGLRLIYYSQIVNDFQKGDIAEGYSVSREKKESFPLTVTSAQKNPTAFYLCASSAAPRETQYFGPGTRLLVL.

The rearrangement links TRBV5-1 to TRBJ1-1; 7 nucleotides align to TRBD1. CDR3 length: 15 residues. V gave up 0 bases and J gave up 3 bases; unmatched junction bases: 5. The V gene's germline CDR1 is SGHRS and CDR2 YFSETQ. The CDR3 here is CASSLVGQPDTEAFF. Written as DNA, the CDR3 is TGCGCCAGCAGCTTGGTGGGACAGCCCGACACTGAAGCTTTCTTT.

J is TRBJ2-3 and V is TRBV27; D is possibly TRBD1 (6 bases). Germline CDR1 reads MNHEY; CDR2 reads SMNVEV (reference sequence). Trimming removed 6 bases from V and 6 bases from J, with 19 bases in between. The CDR3 runs to 15 residues. The CDR3 sequence is CASRRLVGARDTQYF. DNA of the CDR3: TGTGCCAGCAGGCGACTTGTGGGGGCGCGGGATACGCAGTATTTT.

J is TRBJ1-5 and V is TRBV28; 7 bases map to TRBD1. This CDR3 is 13 amino acids long. CDR1 MDHEN and CDR2 SYDVKM come from the germline V gene. With 6 bases clipped from V and 6 bases from J, the junction kept 5 bases outside the gene matches. The CDR3 region is CASRLTGSQPQHF. CDR3 in DNA: TGTGCCAGCAGACTGACAGGGAGTCAGCCCCAGCATTTT.

This chain joins TRBV11-2 and TRBJ1-2; 7 positions agree with TRBD1. This CDR3 has 13 amino acids. Germline-derived CDR1 and CDR2 are SGHAT and FQNNGV. Trimming cost V 6 bases and J 8 bases; bases outside gene matches: 9. CDR3 loop: CASSLDRARGYTF. The CDR3 DNA reads TGTGCCAGCAGTCTCGACAGGGCCAGAGGCTACACCTTC. The variable domain in full, with the rest retrieved from reference TRBV11-2 and TRBJ1-2, is EAGVAQSPRYKIIEKRQSVAFWCNPISGHATLYWYQQILGQGPKLLIQFQNNGVVDDSQLPKDRFSAERLKGVDSTLKIQPAKLEDSAVYLCASSLDRARGYTFGSGTRLTVV.

V and J are TRBV9 and TRBJ1-1; no reliable D call. This CDR3 contains 14 residues. The V end was cut by 0 bases, the J end by 3 bases, with 9 bases between. CDR1 SGDLS and CDR2 YYNGEE come from the germline V gene. CDR3 protein: CASSVGFVDTEAFF. Written as DNA, the CDR3 is TGTGCCAGCAGCGTAGGGTTTGTCGACACTGAAGCTTTCTTT.

The gene calls are TRBV7-9 and TRBJ2-1, with 7 bases aligning to TRBD2. With V trimmed by 5 bases and J by 3 bases, 10 bases remained unmatched. This CDR3 contains 16 residues. Germline CDR1 reads SEHNR; CDR2 reads FQNEAQ (reference sequence). The CDR3 nucleotides read TGTGCCAGCAGCCCGCAGGCGGGAGTGCTCTACAATGAGCAGTTCTTC. It encodes CASSPQAGVLYNEQFF.

The chain joins TRBV4-1 to TRBJ1-1; 10 bases fit TRBD1. From germline, CDR1 is MGHRA and CDR2 YSYEKL. Germline trimming cut 4 bases from V and 0 bases from J; bases unmatched to any gene: 8. The CDR3 length is 17 residues. Here the CDR3 reads CASSPIPGTGVNTEAFF. The CDR3 DNA follows: TGCGCCAGCAGCCCCATACCTGGGACAGGGGTGAACACTGAAGCTTTCTTT.

CDR3 residues: CAISEVAGGPDEQFF. CDR3 DNA: TGTGCCATCAGTGAGGTGGCGGGAGGGCCGGATGAGCAGTTCTTC. V gene TRBV10-3 combines with J gene TRBJ2-1; 9 nucleotides align to TRBD2. V gave up 2 bases and J gave up 8 bases; unmatched junction bases: 7. The CDR3 contains 15 residues. Germline V gene lookup returns CDR1 ENHRY and CDR2 SYGVKD.

The chain employs TRBV19 and TRBJ2-3; 7 bases map to TRBD1. The CDR3 consists of 15 residues. From germline, CDR1 is LNHDA and CDR2 SQIVND (reference sequence). Trimming removed 5 bases from V and 2 bases from J; junction bases left unmatched: 7. The CDR3 coding sequence is TGTGCCAGTAGTTCCCACAGGGGACCCACAGATACGCAGTATTTT. This encodes CASSSHRGPTDTQYF.

Points on this clone: Other DNA sequences in this sample translate to the same CDR3. V gene TRBV4-1 combines with J gene TRBJ2-7; D gene unclear. CDR3 length: 13 amino acids. Germline assignment: CDR1 MGHRA and CDR2 YSYEKL. V gave up 3 bases and J gave up 0 bases, with 6 bases separating them. CDR3: CASSQAHSYEQYF. The DNA for the CDR3 is TGCGCCAGCAGCCAGGCTCACTCCTACGAGCAGTACTTC.

This rearrangement joins TRBV9 to TRBJ2-1; 11 bases agree with TRBD2. CDR1 and CDR2 from the germline V gene are SGDLS and YYNGEE. The CDR3 spans 16 residues. Trimming took 3 bases from V and 7 from J; bases not matched to a gene: 9. The DNA for the CDR3 is TGTGCCAGCAGCGCCGGGACTAGCGGAGGGACGAATGAGCAGTTCTTC. It specifies CASSAGTSGGTNEQFF.

The gene calls are TRBV28 and TRBJ1-1; D remains ambiguous. This CDR3 contains 14 residues. Germline loops: CDR1 MDHEN, CDR2 SYDVKM. V dropped 3 bases and J dropped 4 bases, with 12 bases sitting between them. Here the CDR3 DNA reads TGTGCCAGCAGTTTTTCCCCCCGGGTCACTGAAGCTTTCTTT. Translated: CASSFSPRVTEAFF.

The count of this clone is one. Additional DNA sequences in this sample encode the identical CDR3. The chain uses TRBV27 and TRBJ2-7; D gene ambiguous. Trimming took 5 bases from V and 7 from J, leaving 12 bases between them. The CDR3 runs to 12 residues. Germline V gene lookup returns CDR1 MNHEY and CDR2 SMNVEV (reference sequence). In DNA form, the CDR3 reads TGTGCCAGCAGTCTCCTCGGAGAAGAGCAGTACTTC. Residues: CASSLLGEEQYF.

This chain uses TRBV5-5 with TRBJ1-1; D gene ambiguous. Germline V gene sequence: CDR1 SGHKS, CDR2 YYEKEE (reference sequence). V lost 0 bases to trimming and J lost 0 bases, with 12 bases between them. The CDR3 is 16 residues long. The CDR3 bases are TGTGCCAGCAGCTTGGTTGGTCAGACCTTGAACACTGAAGCTTTCTTT. Amino acids: CASSLVGQTLNTEAFF.

The V call is TRBV11-2, the J call TRBJ1-1, with D unclear. The germline gives CDR1 SGHAT, CDR2 FQNNGV. This CDR3 region has 16 residues. Between the trimmed V and J ends, which lost 5 bases and 7 bases, there was a span of 23 bases. CDR3 nucleotide sequence: TGTGCCAGCAGCGAACAGCATGCCAGGCAGCCGGATGAAGCTTTCTTT. Translating it yields CASSEQHARQPDEAFF.